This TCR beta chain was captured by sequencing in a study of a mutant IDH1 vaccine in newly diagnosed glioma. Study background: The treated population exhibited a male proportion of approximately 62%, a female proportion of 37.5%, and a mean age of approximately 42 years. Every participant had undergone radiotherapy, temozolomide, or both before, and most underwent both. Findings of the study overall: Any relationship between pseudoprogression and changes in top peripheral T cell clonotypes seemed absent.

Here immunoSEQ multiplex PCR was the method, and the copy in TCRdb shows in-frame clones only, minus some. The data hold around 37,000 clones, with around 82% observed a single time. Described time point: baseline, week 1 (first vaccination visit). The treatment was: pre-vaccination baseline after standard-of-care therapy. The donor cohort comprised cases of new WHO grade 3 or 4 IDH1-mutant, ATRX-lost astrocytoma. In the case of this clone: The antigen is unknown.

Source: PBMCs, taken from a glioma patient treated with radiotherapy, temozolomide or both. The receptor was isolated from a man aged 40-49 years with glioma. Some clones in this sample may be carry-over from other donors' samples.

In nucleotides, the CDR3 is TGCGCCAGCAGCCGACAGGGACAACAAGAGACCCAGTACTTC. It encodes CASSRQGQQETQYF. The chain employs TRBV5-1 and TRBJ2-5, with TRBD1 identical over 7 bases. Germline CDR1 reads SGHRS; CDR2 reads YFSETQ. This CDR3 has 14 residues. Germline trimming cut 4 bases from V and 2 bases from J; bases unmatched to any gene: 5.